A selection of T cell receptor beta chains follows, all from one sample in a study of T cells in Graves' hyperthyroidism and ophthalmopathy. TCRdb called the multiplex PCR reads again in MiXCR, with one record for every CDR3 protein. The sample has about 840,000 distinct CDR3 sequences; around 39% are singletons. The sequenced sample consisted of blood. The receptor source for this set is a man aged 18 to 29 with Graves' hyperthyroidism. Both conserved end residues are part of each CDR3. The order of the fields is CDR3 length, D gene, clone size, J gene, V gene, CDR3 DNA, CDR3 protein. A D gene is named only where the DNA matches it firmly. Size is stated for part of the rows, as once, few or many counts, or as a class when the clone is expanded.

cdr3_length: 14
d_call: NA
clone_size: many
j_call: TRBJ2-7
v_call: TRBV15
cdr3_nt: TGTGCCACCAGCAGGAGGGACTGGGCTGGCGAGCAGTACTTC
cdr3_aa: CATSRRDWAGEQYF

cdr3_length: 13
d_call: NA
clone_size: many
j_call: TRBJ2-7
v_call: TRBV19
cdr3_nt: TGTGCCAGTAGTATGGGGACACTTTACGAGCAGTACTTC
cdr3_aa: CASSMGTLYEQYF

cdr3_length: 12
d_call: NA
clone_size: many
j_call: TRBJ1-1
v_call: TRBV7-9
cdr3_nt: TGTGCCAGCAGCTCAGTAAACACTGAAGCTTTCTTT
cdr3_aa: CASSSVNTEAFF

cdr3_length: 15
d_call: TRBD1
clone_size: NA
j_call: TRBJ1-2
v_call: TRBV25-1
cdr3_nt: TGTGCCAGCAGTGAAACAGGGGCCATTAACTATGGCTACACCTTC
cdr3_aa: CASSETGAINYGYTF

cdr3_length: 15
d_call: NA
clone_size: many
j_call: TRBJ1-6
v_call: TRBV5-1
cdr3_nt: TGCGCCAGCAGCTTGGTACGGGACCCCGAGCCACCCCTCCACTTT
cdr3_aa: CASSLVRDPEPPLHF

cdr3_length: 15
d_call: NA
clone_size: few
j_call: TRBJ1-5
v_call: TRBV10-3
cdr3_nt: TGTGCCAGCAGTTCCCCTATCCTAGATGGTGGGCCCCAGCATTTT
cdr3_aa: CASSSPILDGGPQHF

cdr3_length: 16
d_call: NA
clone_size: NA
j_call: TRBJ1-4
v_call: TRBV19
cdr3_nt: TGTGCCAGTAGTCTCTACTGGACAGTGATTAATGAAAAACTGTTTTTT
cdr3_aa: CASSLYWTVINEKLFF

cdr3_length: 18
d_call: NA
clone_size: once
j_call: TRBJ1-1
v_call: TRBV11-2
cdr3_nt: TGTGCCAGCAGCTTAGGATCGCTGGCAGATCCTTTGAACACTGAAGCTTTCTTT
cdr3_aa: CASSLGSLADPLNTEAFF

cdr3_length: 12
d_call: TRBD1
clone_size: many
j_call: TRBJ1-2
v_call: TRBV10-1
cdr3_nt: TGCGCCAGCAGTGACAGGGGGCCCGGCTACACCTTC
cdr3_aa: CASSDRGPGYTF

cdr3_length: 12
d_call: NA
clone_size: many
j_call: TRBJ1-2
v_call: TRBV7-2
cdr3_nt: TGTGCCAGCAGCTTTCCCGTAGGGAGCTACACCTTC
cdr3_aa: CASSFPVGSYTF

cdr3_length: 14
d_call: TRBD1
clone_size: NA
j_call: TRBJ2-5
v_call: TRBV5-1
cdr3_nt: TGCGCCAGCAAAGCAGGGGGTGGCAATCAGCCCCAGTACTTC
cdr3_aa: CASKAGGGNQPQYF

cdr3_length: 14
d_call: NA
clone_size: few
j_call: TRBJ2-7
v_call: TRBV5-1
cdr3_nt: TGCGCCAGCAGCGATGGGACCGGGACCCGCGAGCAGTACTTC
cdr3_aa: CASSDGTGTREQYF

cdr3_length: 14
d_call: NA
clone_size: few
j_call: TRBJ1-1
v_call: TRBV7-2
cdr3_nt: TGTGCCAGCAGCGGACAGCTAGGACGGACTGAAGCTTTCTTT
cdr3_aa: CASSGQLGRTEAFF

cdr3_length: 16
d_call: NA
clone_size: NA
j_call: TRBJ2-7
v_call: TRBV7-9
cdr3_nt: TGCGCCAGCAGCCAAGTCCCCCGGGCGGGTAGCTACGAGCAGTACTTC
cdr3_aa: CASSQVPRAGSYEQYF

cdr3_length: 15
d_call: TRBD2
clone_size: few
j_call: TRBJ2-5
v_call: TRBV2
cdr3_nt: TGTGCCAGCAGTCCTGGGACTACCAACCAAGAGACCCAGTACTTC
cdr3_aa: CASSPGTTNQETQYF

cdr3_length: 15
d_call: NA
clone_size: NA
j_call: TRBJ2-5
v_call: TRBV15
cdr3_nt: TGTGCCACCAGCAGAGATCAGAAGGCGGCGGAGACCCAGTACTTC
cdr3_aa: CATSRDQKAAETQYF

cdr3_length: 16
d_call: TRBD1
clone_size: many
j_call: TRBJ2-6
v_call: TRBV6-5
cdr3_nt: TGTGCCAGCACCCAGGGGGCCGGCTCTGGGGCCAACGTCCTGACTTTC
cdr3_aa: CASTQGAGSGANVLTF

cdr3_length: 15
d_call: NA
clone_size: few
j_call: TRBJ2-7
v_call: TRBV5-1
cdr3_nt: TGCGCCAGCAGCTTAGGTGGAGTGGATTCCTACGAGCAGTACTTC
cdr3_aa: CASSLGGVDSYEQYF

cdr3_length: 12
d_call: NA
clone_size: NA
j_call: TRBJ2-7
v_call: TRBV6-5
cdr3_nt: TGTGCCAGCAGTGAAGCTGGAGGGGAACAGTACTTC
cdr3_aa: CASSEAGGEQYF

cdr3_length: 14
d_call: NA
clone_size: NA
j_call: TRBJ1-1
v_call: TRBV20-1
cdr3_nt: TGCAGTGCTAGAGATTATGGGGGGCTCCCTGAAGCTTTCTTT
cdr3_aa: CSARDYGGLPEAFF

cdr3_length: 15
d_call: TRBD1
clone_size: many
j_call: TRBJ1-5
v_call: TRBV7-2
cdr3_nt: TGTGCCAGCAGCCCCCCGGGACAGTTTAATCAGCCCCAGCATTTT
cdr3_aa: CASSPPGQFNQPQHF

cdr3_length: 11
d_call: TRBD1
clone_size: NA
j_call: TRBJ2-5
v_call: TRBV10-3
cdr3_nt: TGTGCCACCGGGACAGGGAGGACCCAGTACTTC
cdr3_aa: CATGTGRTQYF